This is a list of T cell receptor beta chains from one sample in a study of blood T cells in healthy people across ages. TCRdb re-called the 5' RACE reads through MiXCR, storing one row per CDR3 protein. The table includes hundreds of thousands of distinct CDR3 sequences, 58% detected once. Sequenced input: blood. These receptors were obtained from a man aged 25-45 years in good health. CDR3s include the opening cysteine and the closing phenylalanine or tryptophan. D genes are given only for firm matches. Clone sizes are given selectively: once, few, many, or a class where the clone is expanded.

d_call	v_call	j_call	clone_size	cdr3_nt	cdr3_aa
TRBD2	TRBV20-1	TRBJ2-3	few	TGCAGTGCTGACCCCGCCGGACTAGCGGCTACAGATACGCAGTATTTT	CSADPAGLAATDTQYF
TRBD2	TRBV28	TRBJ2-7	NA	TGTGCCAGCAGTTCCACTAGCGGGAGGCCCTCATTGAGCTCCTACGAGCAGTACTTC	CASSSTSGRPSLSSYEQYF
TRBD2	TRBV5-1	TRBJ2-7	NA	TGCGCCAGCAGCGGATCGACTAGCGGAACCTACGAGCAGTACTTC	CASSGSTSGTYEQYF
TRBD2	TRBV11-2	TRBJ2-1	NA	TGTGCCAGCAGCTTAGTGGTAGCGGGACCCGGAAATGAGCAGTTCTTC	CASSLVVAGPGNEQFF
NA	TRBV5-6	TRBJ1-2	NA	TGTGCCAGCAGCTTGCAAGACGGCTACACCTTC	CASSLQDGYTF
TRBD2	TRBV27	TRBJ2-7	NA	TGTGCCAGCAGTACACCGACTAGCGGGGACTACGAGCAGTACTTC	CASSTPTSGDYEQYF
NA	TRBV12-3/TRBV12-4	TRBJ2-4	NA	TGTGCCAGCAGTTTAGGGGCAGCGCGGAACATTCAGTACTTC	CASSLGAARNIQYF
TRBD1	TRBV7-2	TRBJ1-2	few	TGTGCCAGCAGCTTAGGGGGGACAGGCCTCAACTATGGCTACACCTTC	CASSLGGTGLNYGYTF
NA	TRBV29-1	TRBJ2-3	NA	TGCAGCCAGGGGGGGTTCTCAGATACGCAGTATTTT	CSQGGFSDTQYF
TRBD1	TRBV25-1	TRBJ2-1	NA	TGTGCCAGCAGCTACCGGGACAGTTTGGGAAATGAGCAGTTCTTC	CASSYRDSLGNEQFF
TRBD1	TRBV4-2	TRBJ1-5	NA	TGTGCCAGCAGCCAGGGACAGGAAAGGGGTGGACAGCCCCAGCATTTT	CASSQGQERGGQPQHF
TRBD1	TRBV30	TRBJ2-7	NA	TGTGCCTGGAGCGGGACAGGGAACGAGCAGTACTTC	CAWSGTGNEQYF
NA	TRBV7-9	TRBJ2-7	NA	TGTGCCAGCAGCGCCCGGACGGACTCCTACGAGCAGTACTTC	CASSARTDSYEQYF
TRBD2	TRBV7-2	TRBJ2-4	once	TGTGCCAGCAGCCCGGCTGTGGGGGGGGAGCAGTACTTC	CASSPAVGGEQYF
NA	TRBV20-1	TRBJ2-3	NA	TGCAGTGCGAATACAGGGACCGATACGCAGTATTTT	CSANTGTDTQYF
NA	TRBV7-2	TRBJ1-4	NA	TGTGCCAGCAGCTTAATTATCGGGGAGGAAAAACTGTTTTTT	CASSLIIGEEKLFF
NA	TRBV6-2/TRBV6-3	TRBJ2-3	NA	TGTGCCAGCAGTTTTTGGACCCCTGCAGATACGCAGTATTTT	CASSFWTPADTQYF
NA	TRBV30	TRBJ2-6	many	TGTGCCTGGAGTGGGGGACGGCGATACTCTGGGGCCAACGTCCTGACTTTC	CAWSGGRRYSGANVLTF
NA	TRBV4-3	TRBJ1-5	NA	TGCGCCAGCAGCCAATCCAGTACCTCTAATCAGCCCCAGCATTTT	CASSQSSTSNQPQHF
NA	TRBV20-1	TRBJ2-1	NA	TGCAGTGCTAGAGATCCGCTGGGGGACACTGAGCAGTTCTTC	CSARDPLGDTEQFF
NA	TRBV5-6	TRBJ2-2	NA	TGTGCCAGCAGCTTGGGAGTCACCTTCACCGGGGAGCTGTTTTTT	CASSLGVTFTGELFF
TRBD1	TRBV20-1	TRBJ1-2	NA	TGCAGTGCTAGAGATTCAGGGGGCGGCTATGGCTACACCTTC	CSARDSGGGYGYTF
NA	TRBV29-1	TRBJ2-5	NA	TGCAGCCTTTCTAGCGCCTACCAAGAGGCCCAGTACTTC	CSLSSAYQEAQYF
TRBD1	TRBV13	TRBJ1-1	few	TGTGCCAGCAGCTTAGCGACAGGGGGCCGGAGGACTGAAGCTTTCTTT	CASSLATGGRRTEAFF
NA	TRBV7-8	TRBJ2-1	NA	TGTGCCAGCAGCTTAACGGAGTTCTACAATGAGCAGTTCTTC	CASSLTEFYNEQFF
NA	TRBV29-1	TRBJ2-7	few	TGCAGCGTTGCTGGGGGTTACGAGCAGTACTTC	CSVAGGYEQYF
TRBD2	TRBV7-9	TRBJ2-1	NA	TGTGCCACTACAGGGACTAGCGGGGGGGCCGTAAATGAGCAGTTCTTC	CATTGTSGGAVNEQFF
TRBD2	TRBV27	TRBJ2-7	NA	TGTGCCAGCAGTTCTCTTCTTAGCGGGAGTATCTCCTACGAGCAGTACTTC	CASSSLLSGSISYEQYF
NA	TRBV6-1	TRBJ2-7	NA	TGTGCCAGCAAACTAGGCTACAATGAGCAGTACTTC	CASKLGYNEQYF
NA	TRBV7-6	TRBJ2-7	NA	TGTGCCAGCAGCTTAGCGAGGCAGGGCGAGCAGTACTTC	CASSLARQGEQYF
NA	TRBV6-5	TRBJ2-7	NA	TGTGCCAGCAGTCCACTAGTTACCTACGAGCAGTACTTC	CASSPLVTYEQYF
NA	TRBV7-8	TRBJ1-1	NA	TGTGCCAGCAGCTTAGCCCAGAACACTGAAGCTTTCTTT	CASSLAQNTEAFF
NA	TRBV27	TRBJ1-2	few	TGTGCCAGCACGGGCAGGGGTGAGGGCTACACCTTC	CASTGRGEGYTF
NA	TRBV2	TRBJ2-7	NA	TGTGCCAGCAGGGTACCGGCGACCTACGAGCAGTACTTC	CASRVPATYEQYF
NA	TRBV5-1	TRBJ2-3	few	TGCGCCAGCAGCTACGACACGAACACAGATACGCAGTATTTT	CASSYDTNTDTQYF
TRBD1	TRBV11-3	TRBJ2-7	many	TGTGCCAGCAGCTCAGACAGGGCCTACGAGCAGTACTTC	CASSSDRAYEQYF
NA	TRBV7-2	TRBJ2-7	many	TGTGCCAGCAGTCCCTCTAGGACGTCCTACGAGCAGTACTTC	CASSPSRTSYEQYF
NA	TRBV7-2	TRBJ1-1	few	TGTGCCAGCAGCTTAATATGGAAGGAAGCTTTCTTT	CASSLIWKEAFF
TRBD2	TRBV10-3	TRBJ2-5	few	TGTGCCACGGGACTAGCGGGCCTAGAGACCCAGTACTTC	CATGLAGLETQYF
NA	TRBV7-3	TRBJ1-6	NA	TGTGCCAGCAGCTTAACGGATGGGAGGTCACCCCTCCACTTT	CASSLTDGRSPLHF
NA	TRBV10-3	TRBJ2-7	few	TGTGCCATCAGTGGTAACTCCTACGAGCAGTACTTC	CAISGNSYEQYF
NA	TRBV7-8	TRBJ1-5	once	TGTGCCAGCAGCTTAGTGGGGTTAACGGGTGAGCCCCAGCATTTT	CASSLVGLTGEPQHF
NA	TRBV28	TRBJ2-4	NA	TGTGCCAGCGCTGAGGGGCTAGCCAAAAACATTCAGTACTTC	CASAEGLAKNIQYF
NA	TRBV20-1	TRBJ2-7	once	TGCAGTGCTAGAGGGCGCAGCGGCGAGCAGTACTTC	CSARGRSGEQYF
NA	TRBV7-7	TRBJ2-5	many	TGTGCCAGCAGCTTAGCGGGGTCGGAGACCCAGTACTTC	CASSLAGSETQYF
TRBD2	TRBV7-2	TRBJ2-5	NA	TGTGCCAGCAGAACGACCGGGACTAGCGATTCAGGGACCCAGTACTTC	CASRTTGTSDSGTQYF
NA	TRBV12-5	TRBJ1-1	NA	TGTGCTAGTGGTTTGGTCGAGGGACTCACTGAAGCTTTCTTT	CASGLVEGLTEAFF
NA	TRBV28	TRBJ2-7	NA	TGTGCCAGCAGTTTACCCAATCGGGCTTACGAGCAGTACTTC	CASSLPNRAYEQYF
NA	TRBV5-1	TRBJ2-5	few	TGCGCCAGCAGCTTTGCTAGCGAAGAGACCCAGTACTTC	CASSFASEETQYF
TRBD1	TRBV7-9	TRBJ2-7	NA	TGTGCCAGCAGCGCTCAAGACAGGGCCCTCTACGAGCAGTACTTC	CASSAQDRALYEQYF
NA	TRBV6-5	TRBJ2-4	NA	TGTGCCAGCAGTTTGACTAGCCCCAGGGGAGAGCAGTACTTC	CASSLTSPRGEQYF
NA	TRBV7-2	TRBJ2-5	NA	TGTGCCAGCAGCGCCGCGTGGGAGACCCAGTACTTC	CASSAAWETQYF
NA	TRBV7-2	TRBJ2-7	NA	TGTGCCAGCAGCTTAGACTACCGTTCCCGGTACGAGCAGTACTTC	CASSLDYRSRYEQYF
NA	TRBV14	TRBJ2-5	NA	TGTGCCAGCAGCCAAGATTTCTCGGACTACGGTGGAGAGACCCAGTACTTC	CASSQDFSDYGGETQYF
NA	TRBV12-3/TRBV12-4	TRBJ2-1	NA	TGTGCCAGCAGGGGGACGGGCCCCTACAATGAGCAGTTCTTC	CASRGTGPYNEQFF
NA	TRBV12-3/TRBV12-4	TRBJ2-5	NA	TGTGCCAGCAGCCCTGGACAGCTTGTGGTAGAGACCCAGTACTTC	CASSPGQLVVETQYF
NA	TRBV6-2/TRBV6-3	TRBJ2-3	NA	TGTGCCAGCAGTTACTCCACCGTTCGGAGACCTGGAGTGGAGGATACGCAGTATTTT	CASSYSTVRRPGVEDTQYF
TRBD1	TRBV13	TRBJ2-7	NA	TGTGCCAGCAGCTCCCGGACAGGGTTCGGCGAGCAGTACTTC	CASSSRTGFGEQYF
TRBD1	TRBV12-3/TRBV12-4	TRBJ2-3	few	TGTGCCAGCAGCCAGGACAGGGCTAGCACAGATACGCAGTATTTT	CASSQDRASTDTQYF